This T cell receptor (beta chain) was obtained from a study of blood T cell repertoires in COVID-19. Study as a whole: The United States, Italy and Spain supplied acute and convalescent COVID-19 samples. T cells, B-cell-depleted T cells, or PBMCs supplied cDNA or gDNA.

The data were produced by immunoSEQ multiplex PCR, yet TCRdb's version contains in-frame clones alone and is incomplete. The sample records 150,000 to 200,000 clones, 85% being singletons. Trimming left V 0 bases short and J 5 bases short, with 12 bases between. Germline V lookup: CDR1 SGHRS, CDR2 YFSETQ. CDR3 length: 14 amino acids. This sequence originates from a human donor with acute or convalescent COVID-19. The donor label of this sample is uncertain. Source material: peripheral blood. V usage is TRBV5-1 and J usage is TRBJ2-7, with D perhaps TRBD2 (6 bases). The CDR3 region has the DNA TGCGCCAGCAGCTTGGATCGCGGGATCCACGAGCAGTACTTC. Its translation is CASSLDRGIHEQYF.